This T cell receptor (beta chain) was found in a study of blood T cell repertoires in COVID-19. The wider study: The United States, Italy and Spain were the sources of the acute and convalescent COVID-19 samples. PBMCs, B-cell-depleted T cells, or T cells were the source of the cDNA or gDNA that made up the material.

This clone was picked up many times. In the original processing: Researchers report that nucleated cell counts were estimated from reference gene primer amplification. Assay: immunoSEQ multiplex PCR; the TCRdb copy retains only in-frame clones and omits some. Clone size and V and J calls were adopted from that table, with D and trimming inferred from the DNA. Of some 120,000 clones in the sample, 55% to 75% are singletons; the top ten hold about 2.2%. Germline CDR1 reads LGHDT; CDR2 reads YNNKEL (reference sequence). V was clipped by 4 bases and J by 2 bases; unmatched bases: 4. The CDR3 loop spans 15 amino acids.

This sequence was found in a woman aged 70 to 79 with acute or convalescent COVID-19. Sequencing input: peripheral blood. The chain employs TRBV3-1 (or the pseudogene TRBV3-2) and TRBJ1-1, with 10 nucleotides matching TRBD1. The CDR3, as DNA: TGTGCCAGCAGCCTCGGACAGGGGGGAAACACTGAAGCTTTCTTT. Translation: CASSLGQGGNTEAFF.